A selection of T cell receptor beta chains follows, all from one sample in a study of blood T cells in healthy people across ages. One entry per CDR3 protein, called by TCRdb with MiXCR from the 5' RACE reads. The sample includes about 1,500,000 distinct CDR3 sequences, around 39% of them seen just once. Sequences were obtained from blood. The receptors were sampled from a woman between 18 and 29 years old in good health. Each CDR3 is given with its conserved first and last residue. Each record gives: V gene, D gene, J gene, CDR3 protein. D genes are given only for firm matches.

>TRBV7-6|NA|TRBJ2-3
CASSTNALSTDTQYF
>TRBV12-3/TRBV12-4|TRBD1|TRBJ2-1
CAGSTTGGKVNEQFF
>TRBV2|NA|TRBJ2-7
CASSEAQGWEQYF
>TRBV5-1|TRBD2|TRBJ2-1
CASSLTSEAHNEQFF
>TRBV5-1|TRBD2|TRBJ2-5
CASRASGGFQETQYF
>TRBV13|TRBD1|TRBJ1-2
CASSLGHSSDRARDYGYTF
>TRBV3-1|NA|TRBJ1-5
CASSRDPSVGQPQHF
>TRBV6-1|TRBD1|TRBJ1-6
CASRRGQGANSPLHF
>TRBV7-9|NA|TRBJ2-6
CASSLAAQGSGANVLTF
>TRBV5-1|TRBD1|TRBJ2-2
CASLAGTGEFGELFF
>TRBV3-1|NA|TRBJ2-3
CASSQEKTVDAQYF
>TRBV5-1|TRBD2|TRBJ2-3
CASSLGTSGGYTDTQYF
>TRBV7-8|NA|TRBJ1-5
CASSPAGVQGNQPQHF
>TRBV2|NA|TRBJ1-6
CASSDGNNSPLHF
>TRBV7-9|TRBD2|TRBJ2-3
CASSLGRGGNTDTQYF
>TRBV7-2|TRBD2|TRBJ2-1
CASSGGAGAFYNEQFF
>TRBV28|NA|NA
CASRFRDTPGVEQYF
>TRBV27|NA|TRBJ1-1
CASGLGRNTEAFF
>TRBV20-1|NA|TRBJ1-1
CSAVLQGSVNTEAFF
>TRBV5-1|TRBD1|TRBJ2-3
CASSTGQGGTDTQYF
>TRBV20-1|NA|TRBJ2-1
CSANRVGDNKEQFF
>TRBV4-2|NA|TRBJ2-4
CASSQASGTGDGGEQYF
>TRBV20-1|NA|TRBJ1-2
CSARINGYTF
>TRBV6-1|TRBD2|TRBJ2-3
CASSESSGGAPYRTDTQYF
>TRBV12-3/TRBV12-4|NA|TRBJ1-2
CASSSTGPGDYGYTF
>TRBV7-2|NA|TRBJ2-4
CASSFGSGFQYF
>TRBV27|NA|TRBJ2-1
CASSLRFGSQGSNEQFF
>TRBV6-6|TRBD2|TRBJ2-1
CASTGTSSGHEQFF
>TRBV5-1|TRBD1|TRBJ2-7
CASSSGGGSPYEQYF
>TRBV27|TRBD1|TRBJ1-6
CASAVKGALGSPLHF
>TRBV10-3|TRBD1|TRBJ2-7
CATTGTGPYEQYF
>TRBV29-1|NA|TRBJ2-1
CSGGHLYNEQFF
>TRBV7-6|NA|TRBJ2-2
CASSLMAVTTGELFF
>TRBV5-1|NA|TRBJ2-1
CASRAVHYNEQFF
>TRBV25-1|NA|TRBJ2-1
CASSEYDPTGISYNEQFF
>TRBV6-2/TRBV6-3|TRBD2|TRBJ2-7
CASSRTPPPSSGRVYEQYF
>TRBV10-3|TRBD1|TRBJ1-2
CAIRQIQTGDYGYTF
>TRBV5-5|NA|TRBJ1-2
CASSLGDGANNYGYTF
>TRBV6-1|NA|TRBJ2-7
CASSEFRALGYEQYF
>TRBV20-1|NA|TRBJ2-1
CSAAVAYQTDNEQFF
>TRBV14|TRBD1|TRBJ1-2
CASSQVKGGGYTF
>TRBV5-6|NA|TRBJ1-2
CASSWNPQGRISYGYTF
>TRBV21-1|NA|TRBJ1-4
CASSTTGSRGNEKLFF
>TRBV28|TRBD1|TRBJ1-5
CASSLYRDRGNQPQHF